These 4 T cell receptor beta chains came from one sample sequenced in a study of blood T cell repertoires in COVID-19. The assay was immunoSEQ multiplex PCR, and TCRdb's table has in-frame clones only and misses some. The top ten clones hold roughly 25% of a sample with roughly 190,000 clones, about 88% of them seen once. Sample: PBMCs or T cells enriched from blood (not recorded which). The receptor set was obtained from a woman aged 40 to 49 in a cohort exposed to, infected with or recovered from COVID-19 (not recorded which).

The chain uses TRBV1 and TRBJ2-5; whether TRBD2, the table's D call, matches the DNA was not checked. TRBV1 is designated a pseudogene. This CDR3 spans 17 amino acids. The CDR3 loop reads CTSSQERRTSGGKTQYF. The CDR3 DNA follows: TGCACCAGCAGCCAAGAGAGGCGGACTAGCGGGGGCAAGACCCAGTACTTC.

The rearrangement links TRBV29-1 to TRBJ2-3; 7 bases are a match to TRBD1. Germline values: CDR1 SQVTM, CDR2 ANQGSEA. V gave up 6 bases and J gave up 3 bases; unmatched junction bases: 9. The CDR3 is 14 amino acids. The CDR3 loop reads CSVVNRGSTDTQYF. The CDR3 DNA reads as TGCAGCGTCGTCAACAGGGGAAGTACAGATACGCAGTATTTT.

The chain joins TRBV4-1 to TRBJ1-1; possible D gene TRBD1, 6 bases. The germline gives CDR1 MGHRA, CDR2 YSYEKL. This CDR3 region has 15 residues. Trimming took off 4 bases at V and 5 bases at J, with 17 bases between the two ends. CDR3 coding DNA: TGCGCCAGCAGCCGCGATTTGGGAGGGGGTACTGAAGCTTTCTTT. Protein sequence: CASSRDLGGGTEAFF.

The genes are TRBV7-9 and TRBJ2-7; 14 bases match TRBD2. With V trimmed by 5 bases and J by 5 bases, 11 bases remained unmatched. Germline V CDR1 and CDR2: SEHNR, FQNEAQ (reference sequence). The CDR3 extends over 17 amino acids. CDR3 in DNA: TGTGCCAGCAGCCCCCCGGGACTAGCGGGAGTAAACAACGAGCAGTACTTC. It translates to CASSPPGLAGVNNEQYF. Full variable domain (remainder filled in from reference TRBV7-9 and TRBJ2-7): DTGVSQNPRHKITKRGQNVTFRCDPISEHNRLYWYRQTLGQGPEFLTYFQNEAQLEKSRLLSDRFSAERPKGSFSTLEIQRTEQGDSAMYLCASSPPGLAGVNNEQYFGPGTRLTVT.